One and the same sample provided the 31 T cell receptor beta chains below, sequenced in a study of OX40 agonist ivuxolimab in advanced cancers. The method was the immunoSEQ multiplex PCR assay. In TCRdb, the immuneACCESS table is reduced to in-frame sequences with V and J assigned. These tables do not hold every clone; where another copy was compared, an unresolved V gene accounts for under half, and the others remain unexplained. Recorded for this sample are around 75,000 clones; nearly 90% of them occurred a single time. The ten largest account for approximately 2.4% of the sample. Sequencing was performed on CD4+ or CD8+ T cells sorted from blood, taken in a trial of the OX40 agonist ivuxolimab. Source of these receptors: an adult with an advanced solid tumor such as melanoma, head and neck, liver or kidney cancer.

This clone was seen a handful of times. V gene TRBV14 combines with J gene TRBJ1-5; D is unresolved. The CDR3 length is 14 residues. V was trimmed by 4 bases and J by 3 bases, leaving 10 bases between them. Germline CDR1 reads SGHDN; CDR2 reads FVKESK. The CDR3 spells CASSRPGNNQPQHF. In DNA, the CDR3 is TGTGCCAGCAGCCGCCCCGGGAACAATCAGCCCCAGCATTTT.

This clone has just one count. The chain recombines TRBV6-5 with TRBJ2-3; 8 positions match TRBD2. The CDR3 is 15 amino acids. CDR1 MNHEY and CDR2 SVGAGI come from the germline V gene. The ends lost 4 bases at V and 2 bases at J; junction bases unmatched: 5. Written as DNA, the CDR3 is TGTGCCAGCAGTTCCCAGCGGGGGTTCACAGATACGCAGTATTTT. Translated, it gives CASSSQRGFTDTQYF.

The chain joins TRBV4-2 to TRBJ1-5; 7 bases fit TRBD1. CDR1 is LGHNA and CDR2 is YNFKEQ in the germline V gene. The trim removed 0 bases at V and 0 bases at J, leaving 5 bases unmatched. This CDR3 region has 17 residues. CDR3 in amino acids: CASSQEVGTDSNQPQHF. CDR3 nucleotide sequence: TGTGCCAGCAGCCAAGAAGTGGGGACAGATAGCAATCAGCCCCAGCATTTT.

This chain uses TRBV5-1 with TRBJ1-2, with a tentative D call TRBD1 (5 bases). Per germline, CDR1 SGHRS and CDR2 YFSETQ. The V end lost 7 bases, the J end lost 5 bases, and 15 bases lay between the germline ends. The CDR3 spans 13 residues. The CDR3 protein is CASRRGVEYGYTF. CDR3 coding DNA: TGCGCCAGCCGTCGGGGGGTGGAGTATGGCTACACCTTC. The whole variable domain, remainder taken from reference TRBV5-1 and TRBJ1-2, is KAGVTQTPRYLIKTRGQQVTLSCSPISGHRSVSWYQQTPGQGLQFLFEYFSETQRNKGNFPGRFSGRQFSNSRSEMNVSTLELGDSALYLCASRRGVEYGYTFGSGTRLTVV.

The chain combines TRBV6-1 with TRBJ1-6; TRBD1 matches at 7 bases. After removal of 0 bases from V and 4 bases from J, the junction contained 3 bases not matched to a gene. The CDR3 has 16 amino acids. Per the germline V gene, CDR1 is MNHNS and CDR2 is SASEGT. The CDR3 here is CASSEARGLYNSPLHF. The CDR3 coding sequence is TGTGCCAGCAGTGAAGCAAGGGGGCTTTATAATTCACCCCTCCACTTT.

In nucleotides, the CDR3 is TGTGCCAGCAGTGAAAGTGAGGGGGCAGGAGGTGGCTACACCTTC. This encodes CASSESEGAGGGYTF. The genes are TRBV2 and TRBJ1-2; 7 bases agree with TRBD1. The CDR3 length is 15 residues. CDR1 SNHLY and CDR2 FYNNEI come from the germline V gene. J gave up 7 bases and V 2 bases, and 10 bases lay outside the gene matches. Together with reference TRBV2 and TRBJ1-2, the CDR3 gives the full variable domain: EPEVTQTPSHQVTQMGQEVILRCVPISNHLYFYWYRQILGQKVEFLVSFYNNEISEKSEIFDDQFSVERPDGSNFTLKIRSTKLEDSAMYFCASSESEGAGGGYTFGSGTRLTVV.

The CDR3 DNA is TGCGCCAGCCAAACAGGGCCCACCGGGGAGCTGTTTTTT. Amino acids: CASQTGPTGELFF. The chain is built from TRBV5-1 and TRBJ2-2, with a weak D call TRBD1 (6 bases). Germline assignment: CDR1 SGHRS and CDR2 YFSETQ. The CDR3 totals 13 residues. V lost 7 bases and J 4 bases, leaving 11 bases between the germline ends.

The gene calls are TRBV11-2 and TRBJ2-3, with unresolved D. CDR1 and CDR2 from the germline V gene are SGHAT and FQNNGV. V was clipped by 5 bases and J by 6 bases, with 15 bases between them. The CDR3 length is 14 residues. CDR3 sequence reads: CASSPSLGDDTQYF. In DNA, the CDR3 is TGTGCCAGCAGCCCCAGTTTGGGCGATGATACGCAGTATTTT.

The chain links TRBV12-5 to TRBJ2-3; TRBD2 matches at 12 bases. Germline trimming cut 1 base from V and 3 bases from J; bases unmatched to any gene: 2. The V gene's germline CDR1 is LGHNT and CDR2 FRNRAP. The CDR3 runs 16 residues. CDR3 DNA: TGTGCTAGTGGTTTGGGGACTAGCGGGACGACAGATACGCAGTATTTT. This sequence encodes CASGLGTSGTTDTQYF.

V usage is TRBV9 and J usage is TRBJ2-4; 9 positions agree with TRBD1. After removal of 3 bases from V and 7 bases from J, the junction contained 5 bases not matched to a gene. Germline CDR1 SGDLS, CDR2 YYNGEE. This CDR3 is built from 14 residues. The CDR3 sequence is CASSAGQGGNIQYF. In nucleotides, the CDR3 is TGTGCCAGCAGCGCGGGACAGGGTGGGAACATTCAGTACTTC.

The chain recombines TRBV7-8 with TRBJ2-7, with 8 positions matching TRBD2. This CDR3 is built from 13 residues. Trimming cost V 1 base and J 7 bases; bases outside gene matches: 3. CDR1 is SGHVS and CDR2 is FQNEAQ in the germline V gene. CDR3 sequence: CASSLELAAEQYF. DNA of the CDR3: TGTGCCAGCAGCTTAGAACTAGCGGCGGAGCAGTACTTC. Looking up the rest from reference TRBV7-8 and TRBJ2-7 gives the full variable domain: GAGVSQSPRYKVAKRGQDVALRCDPISGHVSLFWYQQALGQGPEFLTYFQNEAQLDKSGLPSDRFFAERPEGSVSTLKIQRTQQEDSAVYLCASSLELAAEQYFGPGTRLTVT.

This rearrangement joins TRBV6-5 to TRBJ2-3, with TRBD1 as a possible D gene (7 bases). V shed 6 bases and J shed 2 bases, with 12 bases lying between them. The germline V gene encodes CDR1 MNHEY and CDR2 SVGAGI. This CDR3 contains 14 residues. Here the CDR3 reads CASRLRGDTDTQYF. The CDR3 DNA follows: TGTGCCAGCAGGCTCAGGGGGGACACAGATACGCAGTATTTT.

This clone was seen a single time. The chain joins TRBV11-2 to TRBJ2-5; 14 bases are shared with TRBD2. Germline CDR1 is SGHAT and CDR2 is FQNNGV. Losses at the gene ends were 5 bases for V and 9 bases for J; bases not matched to a gene: 8. The CDR3 has 15 amino acids. CDR3 in amino acids: CASSPSTSGGVAQYF. CDR3 DNA: TGTGCCAGCAGCCCCTCGACTAGCGGGGGGGTGGCCCAGTACTTC.

The chain employs TRBV5-1 and TRBJ2-5; 10 bases line up with TRBD1. The CDR3 is 15 amino acids. Germline CDR1 reads SGHRS; CDR2 reads YFSETQ. V dropped 4 bases and J dropped 2; count of bases not matched to a gene: 5. CDR3: CASSTRTGGQETQYF. The CDR3 DNA follows: TGCGCCAGCAGCACCCGGACAGGGGGTCAAGAGACCCAGTACTTC.

This clone was counted between two and nine times. This chain connects TRBV21-1 to TRBJ2-7; the DNA was not used to check the table's D call, TRBD2. TRBV21-1 is noted as a pseudogene. The CDR3 has 16 residues. In DNA, the CDR3 is TGTGCCAGCAGCAGGGGCCGGACTAGCGGTCCCTACGAGCAGTACTTC. Its translation is CASSRGRTSGPYEQYF.

The V gene is TRBV29-1, the J gene TRBJ2-7; the D gene is possibly TRBD2 (5 bases). Between the trimmed V and J ends, which lost 7 bases and 2 bases, there was a span of 21 bases. The CDR3 covers 15 residues. Germline CDR1 reads SQVTM; CDR2 reads ANQGSEA. The CDR3 spells CSAVGTADLAYEQYF. The DNA for the CDR3 is TGCAGCGCTGTGGGAACAGCGGACCTGGCCTACGAGCAGTACTTC.

This rearrangement joins TRBV15 to TRBJ2-6, with D perhaps TRBD1 (5 bases). Trimming removed 3 bases at V and 0 bases at J, with 12 bases between. This CDR3 has 17 amino acids. Germline assignment: CDR1 LNHNV and CDR2 YYDKDF (reference sequence). The CDR3 coding sequence is TGTGCCACCAGCAGGGACATTCTGATCTCTGGGGCCAACGTCCTGACTTTC. Translating it yields CATSRDILISGANVLTF.

The chain recombines TRBV19 with TRBJ2-7; a possible D gene is TRBD2 (5 bases). The CDR3 spans 15 residues. Germline V gene data show CDR1 as LNHDA and CDR2 as SQIVND (reference sequence). The V end was cut by 0 bases, the J end by 0 bases, with 9 bases between. CDR3 bases: TGTGCCAGTAGTATAGATGCCCGGGGCTCCTACGAGCAGTACTTC. Protein: CASSIDARGSYEQYF.

This chain uses TRBV6-6 with TRBJ2-1; D is uncertain. CDR1 is MNHNY, CDR2 SVGAGI, per germline (reference sequence). The CDR3 totals 11 residues. Trimming took 5 bases from V and 8 from J, leaving 7 bases between them. DNA for the CDR3: TGTGCCAGCAGTAGGACGGATGAGCAGTTCTTC. This sequence encodes CASSRTDEQFF.

The chain is built from TRBV6-1 and TRBJ1-4; possibly TRBD1 for D (6 bases). The CDR3 length is 14 residues. Germline V gene lookup returns CDR1 MNHNS and CDR2 SASEGT. V was clipped by 4 bases and J by 7 bases, with 13 bases between them. In nucleotides, the CDR3 is TGTGCCAGCAGTGGGGACACCCGGGGTGAAAAACTGTTTTTT. This encodes CASSGDTRGEKLFF.

V is TRBV5-1 and J is TRBJ1-1; D remains unclear. Germline V gives CDR1 SGHRS, CDR2 YFSETQ. The CDR3 runs 13 residues. Trimming took off 3 bases at V and 0 bases at J, with 6 bases between the two ends. CDR3 coding DNA: TGCGCCAGCAGCTCGACATTGAACACTGAAGCTTTCTTT. It encodes CASSSTLNTEAFF.

V usage is TRBV9 and J usage is TRBJ1-2; no clear D. Per the germline V gene, CDR1 is SGDLS and CDR2 is YYNGEE. V gave up 4 bases and J gave up 8 bases, with 12 bases separating them. This CDR3 contains 12 residues. CDR3 amino acids: CASSFPIGGYTF. DNA for the CDR3: TGTGCCAGCAGCTTTCCCATAGGGGGCTACACCTTC.

The chain uses TRBV6-6 and TRBJ1-2, with D unresolved. V lost 2 bases and J lost 0, with 10 bases in between. Germline-derived CDR1 and CDR2 are MNHNY and SVGAGI (reference sequence). This CDR3 is built from 15 residues. The CDR3 region has the DNA TGTGCCAGCAGTTACGCCGCGGGAGCTAACTATGGCTACACCTTC. Translating gives CASSYAAGANYGYTF.

This chain uses TRBV7-9 with TRBJ2-7; TRBD2 is a possible D gene (5 bases). Germline CDR1 and CDR2: SEHNR and FQNEAQ (reference sequence). V lost 7 bases and J lost 1, with 17 bases in between. CDR3 length: 15 residues. The CDR3 sequence is CASTGWAPGSYEQYF. The CDR3 nucleotides are TGTGCCAGCACCGGATGGGCCCCGGGATCCTACGAGCAGTACTTC.

The sample holds one count of this clone. The chain uses TRBV5-1 and TRBJ2-5, with D possibly being TRBD1 (5 bases). V lost 4 bases and J lost 1, with 8 bases in between. Germline V gives CDR1 SGHRS, CDR2 YFSETQ. The CDR3 consists of 13 residues. CDR3 amino acids: CASSPTVQETQYF. The CDR3 DNA reads as TGCGCCAGCAGCCCGACAGTCCAAGAGACCCAGTACTTC.

V is TRBV6-6 and J is TRBJ1-5; D is ambiguous. The CDR3 runs 11 residues. V was trimmed by 6 bases and J by 6 bases, leaving 6 bases between them. CDR1 is MNHNY and CDR2 is SVGAGI in the germline V gene (reference sequence). CDR3 nucleotide sequence: TGTGCCAGCAGACCCCTTCAGCCCCAGCATTTT. It yields the protein CASRPLQPQHF.

This clone appeared a single time. The chain is built from TRBV7-2 and TRBJ1-1; the D gene is possibly TRBD1 (5 bases). V lost 4 bases to trimming and J lost 2 bases, with 17 bases between them. Germline CDR1 is SGHTA and CDR2 is FQGNSA. This CDR3 spans 16 amino acids. The CDR3 nucleotides are TGTGCCAGCAGCTCCGACCCGGGGACTACAAACACTGAAGCTTTCTTT. Amino acid sequence: CASSSDPGTTNTEAFF.

The rearrangement uses TRBV19 and TRBJ1-5; 10 bases align to TRBD1. The V and J ends lost 4 bases and 3 bases, in that order; junction bases with no gene match: 6. CDR3 length: 16 amino acids. CDR1 is LNHDA, CDR2 SQIVND, per germline (reference sequence). The chain's CDR3 is CASSTRDRGYNQPQHF. In DNA form, the CDR3 reads TGTGCCAGTAGTACCCGGGACAGGGGATACAATCAGCCCCAGCATTTT.

A single count supports this clone. The V call is TRBV2, the J call TRBJ2-1, with a possible D match to TRBD1 (6 bases). The CDR3 covers 15 residues. From germline, CDR1 is SNHLY and CDR2 FYNNEI. Trimming took 2 bases from V and 1 from J, leaving 9 bases between them. In DNA, the CDR3 is TGTGCCAGCAGTGAAACAGGGACATCCTACAATGAGCAGTTCTTC. As protein: CASSETGTSYNEQFF.

This clone was counted a single time. V usage is TRBV27 and J usage is TRBJ2-7; 13 bases fit TRBD2. After removal of 5 bases from V and 3 bases from J, the junction contained 10 bases not matched to a gene. Germline V gene data show CDR1 as MNHEY and CDR2 as SMNVEV (reference sequence). CDR3 size: 17 residues. The CDR3 reads CASSNLAGTSGNYEQYF. The CDR3 coding sequence is TGTGCCAGCAGTAACTTGGCCGGGACTAGCGGGAACTACGAGCAGTACTTC.

The gene calls are TRBV2 and TRBJ1-5, with 9 bases identical to TRBD1. The CDR3 has 14 residues. The germline CDR1 and CDR2 sequences are SNHLY and FYNNEI. With 6 bases clipped from V and 2 bases from J, the junction kept 2 bases outside the gene matches. In DNA, the CDR3 is TGTGCCAGCAGACAGGGGGCAGGCAATCAGCCCCAGCATTTT. Translation: CASRQGAGNQPQHF.